The rows below give T cell receptor beta chains drawn from one sample of a study of cytomegalovirus exposure and HLA in healthy donors. Data came from immunoSEQ multiplex PCR; TCRdb stores just in-frame clones and leaves some out. The sample contains 150,000 or so clones, 75% to 85% of which appear only once. The sequencing input was PBMCs. The receptors here all came from a man aged 25 to 40 in good health and CMV-seropositive. Both conserved end residues are part of each CDR3. Each record gives: J gene, V gene, clone size, D gene, CDR3 DNA, CDR3 protein. A D gene is named only where the DNA matches it firmly. Only part of the rows carry a size: once, few, many, or a class if the clone is expanded.

>TRBJ2-5|TRBV7-9|.|TRBD2
TGTGCCAGCAGCTTATCTCTAGCGGAGCCCCAAGAGACCCAGTACTTC
CASSLSLAEPQETQYF
>TRBJ2-5|TRBV19|.|TRBD2
TGTGCCAGTAGTCCAGGGGGGCTAGCGGGGGGACAAGAGACCCAGTACTTC
CASSPGGLAGGQETQYF
>TRBJ1-1|TRBV12-5|.|TRBD1
TGTGCTAGTGGTTTGGTAGCAGGGGGCACTGAAGCTTTCTTT
CASGLVAGGTEAFF
>TRBJ2-7|TRBV5-4|.|TRBD2
TGTGCCAGCAGCACCGGGACTAGCTTCGAGCAGTACTTC
CASSTGTSFEQYF
>TRBJ2-2|TRBV6-4|.|TRBD2
TGTGCCAGCAGTGACTCTAGCGGGGCCGGGGAGCTGTTTTTT
CASSDSSGAGELFF
>TRBJ2-7|TRBV5-1|.|.
TGCGCCAGCAGCTTGGTGACAGACTCAAGTGAGCAGTACTTC
CASSLVTDSSEQYF
>TRBJ1-2|TRBV5-1|.|TRBD1
TGCGCCAGCAGCCTTTCGACAGGGGGTGATGTCTACACCTTC
CASSLSTGGDVYTF
>TRBJ2-2|TRBV6-5|.|.
TGTGCCAGCTCCACGGTACGGGGCGGGGAGCTGTTTTTT
CASSTVRGGELFF
>TRBJ2-4|TRBV7-2|.|TRBD1
TGTGCCAGCAGCCCAAGACAGGGCACTACTAGGGACATTCAGTACTTC
CASSPRQGTTRDIQYF
>TRBJ2-3|TRBV7-2|.|TRBD2
TGTGCCAGCAGCCCGGGACTAGCGGGGGGCACAGATACGCAGTATTTT
CASSPGLAGGTDTQYF
>TRBJ2-1|TRBV4-2|.|TRBD2
TGTGCCAGCAAAGTAGGACTAGTTTTCCACAATGAGCAGTTCTTC
CASKVGLVFHNEQFF
>TRBJ2-1|TRBV14|few|TRBD2
TGTGCCAGCAGCCAAGTATTTAATAGCGGGAGGGCTGGCTATGAGCAGTTCTTC
CASSQVFNSGRAGYEQFF
>TRBJ2-3|TRBV7-8|.|TRBD1
TGTGCCAGCAGCTTAGAGGCAGGGGGCCACACAGATACGCAGTATTTT
CASSLEAGGHTDTQYF
>TRBJ1-2|TRBV12-5|.|.
TGTGCTAGTGGTACCGGGACATTCTATGGCTACACCTTC
CASGTGTFYGYTF
>TRBJ2-1|TRBV9|.|.
TGTGCCAGCAGCGGCGGACTGGCGGGAAACAATGAGCAGTTCTTC
CASSGGLAGNNEQFF
>TRBJ2-5|TRBV28|few|.
TGTGCCAGCAGCCCCCTTAGGGCAGGGGCGAACCAAGAGACCCAGTACTTC
CASSPLRAGANQETQYF
>TRBJ2-2|TRBV5-1|.|.
TGCGCCAGCAGCGCGGACTTGCTGATGAACACCGGGGAGCTGTTTTTT
CASSADLLMNTGELFF
>TRBJ2-3|TRBV15|few|.
TGTGCCACCAGCAGAGAGCGATTACTAAGCACAGATACGCAGTATTTT
CATSRERLLSTDTQYF
>TRBJ1-1|TRBV6-6|few|.
TGTGCCAGCACCCTAGACGGCCACACTGAAGCTTTCTTT
CASTLDGHTEAFF
>TRBJ2-7|TRBV5-1|.|TRBD1
TGCGCCAGCAGCTTCGGGACAGGGAATAACGAGCAGTACTTC
CASSFGTGNNEQYF
>TRBJ2-1|TRBV9|.|.
TGTGCCAGCAGCGCCCCCATGTTGAGGAATGAGCAGTTCTTC
CASSAPMLRNEQFF
>TRBJ2-7|TRBV15|.|TRBD2
TGTGCCACCAGCAGAGACCCTCCGGGAGGGTTCTCTGGGGAGCAGTACTTC
CATSRDPPGGFSGEQYF
>TRBJ2-2|TRBV30|.|TRBD1
TGTGCCTGGCTATACGGACAGGGGCTTAGCGGGGAGCTGTTTTTT
CAWLYGQGLSGELFF
>TRBJ2-7|TRBV5-1|.|.
TGCGCCAGCAGCCCCGGACAGCTTCCTTCCTACGAGCAGTACTTC
CASSPGQLPSYEQYF
>TRBJ2-7|TRBV5-1|.|.
TGCGCCAGCAGGCCCCGATGGACAGCCTCCTACGAGCAGTACTTC
CASRPRWTASYEQYF
>TRBJ2-7|TRBV4-2|.|TRBD1
TGTGCCAGCAGCCACCCGGGACAGGGGGCCTACGAGCAGTACTTC
CASSHPGQGAYEQYF
>TRBJ1-1|TRBV5-1|.|.
TGCGCCAGCAGCCCGGGGCCCGGGGGGAACACTGAAGCTTTCTTT
CASSPGPGGNTEAFF
>TRBJ1-2|TRBV6-5|.|.
TGTGCCAGCAGTTACTCTCGGAGCTCTGGCTACACCTTC
CASSYSRSSGYTF
>TRBJ1-6|TRBV19|.|TRBD1
TGTGCCAGTAGTAGGACAGGGGAGAATTCACCCCTCCACTTT
CASSRTGENSPLHF
>TRBJ2-7|TRBV9|.|TRBD1
TGTGCCAGCAGCGTAGCGCAGGGGGTGGGAGCCGAGCAGTACTTC
CASSVAQGVGAEQYF
>TRBJ2-5|TRBV5-1|few|.
TGCGCCAGCAGCCTCCACCAAGAGACCCAGTACTTC
CASSLHQETQYF
>TRBJ2-7|TRBV19|.|.
TGTGCCAGTAGTTCTCACAGGGATAGCTACGAGCAGTACTTC
CASSSHRDSYEQYF
>TRBJ1-4|TRBV21-1|.|.
TGTGCCAGCAGCTCTCGGGACAGGGGTGCTAATGAAAAACTGTTTTTT
CASSSRDRGANEKLFF
>TRBJ2-7|TRBV11-2|.|.
TGTGCCAGCAGCGCCGGGAGTGGGCACGAGCAGTACTTC
CASSAGSGHEQYF
>TRBJ2-3|TRBV6-5|few|.
TGTGCCAGCAGCCCCGGACTCAGCACAGATACGCAGTATTTT
CASSPGLSTDTQYF
>TRBJ1-2|TRBV10-3|.|.
TGTGCCATCAGTGAAGGGGGAACTTACTATGGCTACACCTTC
CAISEGGTYYGYTF
>TRBJ2-7|TRBV6-6|.|TRBD2
TGTGCCAGCTACACTAGCGGGGGGTACGAGCAGTACTTC
CASYTSGGYEQYF
>TRBJ2-3|TRBV6-1|.|.
TGTGCCAGCAGTGAGAGGGGGATCACAGATACGCAGTATTTT
CASSERGITDTQYF
>TRBJ2-2|TRBV27|.|.
TGTGCCAGCAGTTTATTAGCAGTGGTCGGGGACACCGGGGAGCTGTTTTTT
CASSLLAVVGDTGELFF
>TRBJ2-2|TRBV27|once|.
TGTGCCAGTTATGCCGGGGAGCTGTTTTTT
CASYAGELFF
>TRBJ1-4|TRBV5-4|.|.
TGTGCCAGCAGCACAGGGAAACCAACTAATGAAAAACTGTTTTTT
CASSTGKPTNEKLFF
>TRBJ2-7|TRBV10-1|few|TRBD1
TGCGCCAGCCCCCCAGGGGGCATTTGCCACGAGCAGTACTTC
CASPPGGICHEQYF
>TRBJ2-7|TRBV27|.|TRBD2
TGTGCCAGCTCTTCTCGTCCGAGGCGGGAGAACTACGAGCAGTACTTC
CASSSRPRRENYEQYF
>TRBJ2-5|TRBV7-2|.|.
TGTGCCAGCAGCCCTTCCTTAGCGGTAGAGACCCAGTACTTC
CASSPSLAVETQYF
>TRBJ1-4|TRBV5-1|once|.
TGCGCCAGCAGCTCCTATCCACCGGGCTCGGGAGAAAAACTGTTTTTT
CASSSYPPGSGEKLFF
>TRBJ1-6|TRBV14|.|.
TGTGCCAGCAGCCAGACTACCGGGGGACTGTCCTATAATTCACCCCTCCACTTT
CASSQTTGGLSYNSPLHF
>TRBJ2-7|TRBV5-1|.|TRBD2
TGCGCCAGCAGCTTGGGATGGACTAGCGGGACCTTCTCCTACGAGCAGTACTTC
CASSLGWTSGTFSYEQYF